This TCR beta chain was captured by sequencing in a study of blood T cell repertoires in COVID-19. As for the study in general: The United States, Italy and Spain provided the acute and convalescent COVID-19 samples.

Per the study methods: Reference gene primer amplification in the assay estimated nucleated cell counts. The method was immunoSEQ multiplex PCR; TCRdb's version includes in-frame clones alone and lacks a portion of them. For V, J and clone size, that table is used; D and trimming come from the DNA. Here the sample spans about 260,000 clones, roughly 90% being singletons. This CDR3 has 18 amino acids. Germline V gene sequence: CDR1 KGHSH, CDR2 LQKENI. The J segment lost 6 bases and the V segment lost 0 bases, leaving 9 bases of the junction unmatched. The V and J genes are TRBV18 and TRBJ2-1; TRBD2 matches at 12 bases. This TCR was sampled from a man aged 35 to 55 who had been exposed to COVID-19. The source material was PBMCs or T cells enriched from blood (not recorded which). The CDR3 nucleotides are TGTGCCAGCTCACCACCGGGTGGACTAGCGGGACAGGGCAATGAGCAGTTCTTC. This sequence encodes CASSPPGGLAGQGNEQFF.